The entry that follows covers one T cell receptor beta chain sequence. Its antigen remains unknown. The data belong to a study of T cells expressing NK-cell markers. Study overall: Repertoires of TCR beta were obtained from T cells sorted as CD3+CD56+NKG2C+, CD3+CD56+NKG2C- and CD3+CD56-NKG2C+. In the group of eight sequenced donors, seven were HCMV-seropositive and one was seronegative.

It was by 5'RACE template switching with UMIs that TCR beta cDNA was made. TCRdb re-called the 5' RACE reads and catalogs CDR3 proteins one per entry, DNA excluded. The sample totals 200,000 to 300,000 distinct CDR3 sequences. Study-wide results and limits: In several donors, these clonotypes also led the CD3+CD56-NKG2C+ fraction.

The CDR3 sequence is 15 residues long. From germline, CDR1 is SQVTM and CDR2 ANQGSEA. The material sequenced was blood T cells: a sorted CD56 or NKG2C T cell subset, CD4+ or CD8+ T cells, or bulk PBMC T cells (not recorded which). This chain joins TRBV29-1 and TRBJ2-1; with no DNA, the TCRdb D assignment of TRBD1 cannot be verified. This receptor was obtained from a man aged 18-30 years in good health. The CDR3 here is CSVEGDRRSYNEQFF.